The 31 T cell receptor beta chains in this list originate from one sample, sequenced in a study of technical replicates of blood from a few donors. The assay was immunoSEQ multiplex PCR, and TCRdb's table has in-frame clones only and misses some. The sample includes about 100,000 clones, 95% of them seen just once. Material for sequencing was T cells isolated from PBMCs. The source is a human donor in good health.

The rearrangement joins TRBV28 to TRBJ2-1; no clear D gene. The CDR3 is 16 amino acids. The V gene's germline CDR1 is MDHEN and CDR2 SYDVKM. Trimming pared 6 bases from V and 1 base from J, leaving 16 bases between. The chain's CDR3 is CASSHPGGSSYNEQFF. CDR3 in DNA: TGTGCCAGCAGCCACCCCGGCGGATCTTCCTACAATGAGCAGTTCTTC.

This clone was seen only once. V usage is TRBV10-3 and J usage is TRBJ2-1; D is ambiguous. V lost 0 bases and J 4 bases, leaving 19 bases between the germline ends. The CDR3 sequence is 18 residues long. The germline CDR1 and CDR2 sequences are ENHRY and SYGVKD. In DNA form, the CDR3 reads TGTGCCATCAGTGAGTCCAGGCCCTTTTCCTCCTCATACAATGAGCAGTTCTTC. Residues: CAISESRPFSSSYNEQFF.

This chain connects TRBV30 to TRBJ1-6, with D perhaps TRBD1 (5 bases). CDR3 length: 14 amino acids. Germline CDR1 is GTSNPN and CDR2 is SVGIG (reference sequence). CDR3 sequence: CARRGGSYNSPLHF. The CDR3, as DNA: TGTGCGCGGAGGGGAGGCTCCTATAATTCACCCCTCCACTTT. Drawing the rest from reference TRBV30 and TRBJ1-6, the complete variable domain is SQTIHQWPATLVQPVGSPLSLECTVEGTSNPNLYWYRQAAGRGLQLLFYSVGIGQISSEVPQNLSASRPQDRQFILSSKKLLLSDSGFYLCARRGGSYNSPLHFGNGTRLTVT.

The V and J genes are TRBV6-5 and TRBJ1-1, with D maybe TRBD1 (5 bases). Trimming pared 8 bases from V and 0 bases from J, leaving 16 bases between. This CDR3 contains 15 residues. Germline CDR1 is MNHEY and CDR2 is SVGAGI. Here the CDR3 reads CASWGRGRMNTEAFF. The CDR3 nucleotides are TGTGCCAGCTGGGGCCGGGGGAGAATGAACACTGAAGCTTTCTTT.

This sequence joins TRBV2 and TRBJ2-3; 12 nucleotides line up with TRBD2. J lost 4 bases, V lost 6 bases, and 5 bases had no gene match. Germline V gives CDR1 SNHLY, CDR2 FYNNEI. The CDR3 totals 15 residues. The CDR3 DNA is TGTGCCAGCAGACTAGCGGGGGGACCCCCAGATACGCAGTATTTT. This codes for CASRLAGGPPDTQYF.

This sequence joins TRBV13 and TRBJ2-2; weak D call: TRBD1 (5 bases). The germline V gene has CDR1 PRHDT and CDR2 FYEKMQ (reference sequence). The CDR3 is made up of 16 amino acids. Trimming removed 4 bases at V and 4 bases at J, with 16 bases between. The CDR3 region has the DNA TGTGCCAGCAGCTCTATCTTAGCTAGGGGCACCGGGGAGCTGTTTTTT. This sequence encodes CASSSILARGTGELFF.

The V call is TRBV5-1, the J call TRBJ2-6, with a weak D call TRBD1 (6 bases). In germline, CDR1 is SGHRS, CDR2 YFSETQ. V lost 0 bases and J lost 0, with 13 bases in between. This CDR3 spans 18 amino acids. DNA of the CDR3: TGCGCCAGCAGCTTGGGGGCAGGGGTCTACTCTGGGGCCAACGTCCTGACTTTC. Translated, it gives CASSLGAGVYSGANVLTF.

V is TRBV5-1 and J is TRBJ1-4, with D possibly being TRBD1 (6 bases). The ends were cut back, 3 bases at V and 4 bases at J, with 10 bases in the middle. The germline gives CDR1 SGHRS, CDR2 YFSETQ. This CDR3 has 14 residues. CDR3 DNA: TGCGCCAGCAGCTCGTCACAGGGTAATGAAAAACTGTTTTTT. Residues: CASSSSQGNEKLFF.

This chain connects TRBV6-1 to TRBJ2-3, with D uncertain. Germline values: CDR1 MNHNS, CDR2 SASEGT. The V and J ends lost 11 bases and 2 bases respectively, with 14 bases between them. The CDR3 covers 13 residues. CDR3 sequence: CAGSESNTDTQYF. In DNA, the CDR3 is TGTGCCGGATCGGAGTCGAACACAGATACGCAGTATTTT.

This rearrangement joins TRBV28 to TRBJ2-7, with TRBD1 identical over 8 bases. Per germline, CDR1 MDHEN and CDR2 SYDVKM. The CDR3 spans 15 residues. The V and J ends lost 6 bases and 5 bases, in that order; junction bases with no gene match: 12. The CDR3 loop reads CASSRQRTGRNEQYF. CDR3 coding DNA: TGTGCCAGCAGCCGCCAGAGGACAGGGCGGAACGAGCAGTACTTC.

The rearrangement joins TRBV2 to TRBJ2-2; 9 nucleotides align to TRBD2. Germline V lookup: CDR1 SNHLY, CDR2 FYNNEI. The CDR3 length is 15 residues. The junction had 7 bases not matched to a gene; V was cut back by 5 bases and J by 6 bases. In DNA form, the CDR3 reads TGTGCCAGCAGTTATAGCGGGAGAGGTCCCGGGGAGCTGTTTTTT. Protein product: CASSYSGRGPGELFF.

V and J are TRBV6-1 and TRBJ2-2, with no clear D. Trimming took off 4 bases at V and 7 bases at J, with 10 bases between the two ends. Germline V CDR1 and CDR2: MNHNS, SASEGT. CDR3 size: 13 residues. This CDR3 is CASSVLENGELFF. The CDR3, as DNA: TGTGCCAGCAGTGTACTCGAGAACGGGGAGCTGTTTTTT.

This chain uses TRBV19 with TRBJ1-4, with 8 bases that match TRBD1. The ends lost 3 bases at V and 5 bases at J; junction bases unmatched: 14. Germline V CDR1 and CDR2: LNHDA, SQIVND (reference sequence). This CDR3 spans 18 amino acids. In DNA, the CDR3 is TGTGCCAGTAGTATTCAATGGGGATCAGACAGGGGAAATGAAAAACTGTTTTTT. Translation: CASSIQWGSDRGNEKLFF.

The rearrangement uses TRBV19 and TRBJ2-7; D remains unclear. The CDR3 extends over 12 amino acids. Germline-derived CDR1 and CDR2 are LNHDA and SQIVND (reference sequence). V was clipped by 6 bases and J by 6 bases, with 12 bases between them. CDR3 protein: CASRERLGEQYF. CDR3 bases: TGTGCCAGTAGAGAGAGACTGGGCGAGCAGTACTTC.

The chain joins TRBV20-1 to TRBJ2-5; tentative D call: TRBD2 (6 bases). The germline V gene encodes CDR1 DFQATT and CDR2 SNEGSKA (reference sequence). Trimming removed 2 bases from V and 5 bases from J, with 6 bases in between. CDR3 length: 11 amino acids. The CDR3 spells CSARRGETQYF. CDR3 DNA sequence: TGCAGTGCTAGACGGGGGGAGACCCAGTACTTC.

The rearrangement uses TRBV10-1 and TRBJ2-1; D not certain. The V end lost 0 bases, the J end lost 0 bases, and 9 bases lay between the germline ends. CDR3 length: 16 amino acids. Germline lookup yields CDR1 WNHNN and CDR2 SYGVQD (reference sequence). The CDR3 loop reads CASSESALYSYNEQFF. CDR3 sequence (DNA): TGCGCCAGCAGTGAGTCGGCCCTTTACTCCTACAATGAGCAGTTCTTC.

The chain joins TRBV18 to TRBJ2-1; maybe TRBD2 (5 bases). Trimming stripped 2 bases from V and 4 bases from J, with 12 bases between. The CDR3 length is 15 residues. From germline, CDR1 is KGHSH and CDR2 LQKENI. CDR3: CASSPEGVGYNEQFF. Here the CDR3 DNA reads TGTGCCAGCTCACCAGAGGGAGTAGGATACAATGAGCAGTTCTTC.

V and J are TRBV6-5 and TRBJ1-5; the D gene is possibly TRBD1 (6 bases). Germline CDR1 is MNHEY and CDR2 is SVGAGI. V shed 4 bases and J shed 4 bases, with 11 bases lying between them. This CDR3 region has 14 residues. CDR3 coding DNA: TGTGCCAGCAGTTTTGTACAGGGAAATCAGCCCCAGCATTTT. This translates into CASSFVQGNQPQHF.

The chain has TRBV28 and TRBJ2-3; 14 nucleotides align to TRBD2. Trimming removed 7 bases from V and 2 bases from J; junction bases left unmatched: 8. Germline CDR1 MDHEN, CDR2 SYDVKM. This CDR3 is 17 amino acids long. In nucleotides, the CDR3 is TGTGCCAGCACCCCTCCGACTAGCGGGAGGGCCACAGATACGCAGTATTTT. Amino acid sequence: CASTPPTSGRATDTQYF.

The V gene is TRBV11-3, the J gene TRBJ2-3; weak D call: TRBD2 (5 bases). V lost 2 bases to trimming and J lost 2 bases, with 11 bases between them. CDR1 SGHNT and CDR2 YENEEA come from the germline V gene. This CDR3 spans 15 amino acids. CDR3 bases: TGTGCCAGCAGCTTATACCCGGGGATCACAGATACGCAGTATTTT. Translating it yields CASSLYPGITDTQYF.

The chain uses TRBV9 and TRBJ2-1; no definite D call. The CDR3 runs to 11 residues. V was cut by 3 bases and J by 10 bases, with 8 bases left in between. CDR1 is SGDLS, CDR2 YYNGEE, per germline. CDR3 region: CASSATREQFF. In nucleotides, the CDR3 is TGTGCCAGCAGCGCGACCAGGGAGCAGTTCTTC.

This clone came up once. The chain couples TRBV30 to TRBJ1-4, with TRBD1 matching 9 bases. This CDR3 is built from 17 residues. Germline V CDR1 and CDR2: GTSNPN, SVGIG (reference sequence). V lost 5 bases and J lost 0; bases outside the gene matches: 10. CDR3 in DNA: TGTGCCTGGGTACCACGGGACAGGGTTTCAACTAATGAAAAACTGTTTTTT. It codes for CAWVPRDRVSTNEKLFF.

This chain's CDR3 is CATHRGALLPKETQYF. CDR3 DNA: TGTGCCACCCACCGGGGGGCGCTTCTGCCTAAAGAGACCCAGTACTTC. The chain has TRBV28 and TRBJ2-5; the D gene is possibly TRBD2 (7 bases). V was cut by 10 bases and J by 3 bases, with 24 bases left in between. The V gene's germline CDR1 is MDHEN and CDR2 SYDVKM. The CDR3 loop spans 16 amino acids.

V gene TRBV6-5 combines with J gene TRBJ2-5; D not certain. CDR1 and CDR2 from the germline V gene are MNHEY and SVGAGI. V gave up 4 bases and J gave up 5 bases, with 14 bases separating them. This CDR3 spans 14 amino acids. The CDR3 bases are TGTGCCAGCAGTTCATACTTATCCGTCGAGACCCAGTACTTC. This translates into CASSSYLSVETQYF.

This clone was picked up one time. The chain is built from TRBV14 and TRBJ1-5; D is ambiguous. CDR1 is SGHDN and CDR2 is FVKESK in the germline V gene. There are 13 residues in the CDR3. V was shortened by 1 base and J by 6 bases, with 7 bases between the two germline ends. The CDR3 DNA is TGTGCCAGCAGCCAAGTAACATCTCAGCCCCAGCATTTT. It is translated as CASSQVTSQPQHF.

This rearrangement joins TRBV14 to TRBJ2-7; no firm D call. Germline CDR1 SGHDN, CDR2 FVKESK. This CDR3 has 15 amino acids. V shed 0 bases and J shed 2 bases, with 11 bases lying between them. CDR3 sequence (DNA): TGTGCCAGCAGCCAAGAGGCTTCGTCGACCTACGAGCAGTACTTC. Translation: CASSQEASSTYEQYF.

The rearrangement uses TRBV14 and TRBJ2-7; D call uncertain. CDR1 and CDR2 (germline): SGHDN, FVKESK. CDR3 length equals 13 residues. The germline V and J ends were trimmed by 2 bases and 5 bases, with 10 bases remaining between them. The CDR3 protein is CASSQNAINEQYF. CDR3 nucleotide sequence: TGTGCCAGCAGCCAAAATGCTATTAACGAGCAGTACTTC. The variable domain in full, with the rest retrieved from reference TRBV14 and TRBJ2-7, is EAGVTQFPSHSVIEKGQTVTLRCDPISGHDNLYWYRRVMGKEIKFLLHFVKESKQDESGMPNNRFLAERTGGTYSTLKVQPAELEDSGVYFCASSQNAINEQYFGPGTRLTVT.

This chain uses TRBV29-1 with TRBJ1-1; D not certain. This CDR3 region has 11 residues. In germline, CDR1 is SQVTM, CDR2 ANQGSEA. Trimming removed 3 bases from V and 9 bases from J, with 11 bases in between. This chain's CDR3 is CSVDRTGKAFF. CDR3 nucleotides: TGCAGCGTTGATAGGACGGGGAAAGCTTTCTTT.

V is TRBV27 and J is TRBJ2-2; 8 bases line up with TRBD2. Germline CDR1 is MNHEY and CDR2 is SMNVEV (reference sequence). With 0 bases clipped from V and 5 bases from J, the junction kept 2 bases outside the gene matches. The length of the CDR3 is 15 residues. CDR3: CASSLSGRVTGELFF. CDR3 DNA: TGTGCCAGCAGTTTATCCGGGAGGGTTACCGGGGAGCTGTTTTTT.

This chain links TRBV11-2 with TRBJ1-1; D is undetermined. Germline assignment: CDR1 SGHAT and CDR2 FQNNGV. The V end lost 5 bases, the J end lost 0 bases, and 7 bases lay between the germline ends. The CDR3 is 13 amino acids. The CDR3 coding sequence is TGTGCCAGCAGCGAGCTACTGAACACTGAAGCTTTCTTT. Residues: CASSELLNTEAFF.

The chain recombines TRBV29-1 with TRBJ2-5; 11 bases fit TRBD2. CDR1 is SQVTM, CDR2 ANQGSEA, per germline. CDR3 length: 17 amino acids. Germline trimming cut 3 bases from V and 5 bases from J; bases unmatched to any gene: 14. The CDR3 loop is CSVEVSTSGIFIETQYF. The CDR3 DNA reads as TGCAGCGTTGAGGTCTCGACTAGCGGGATTTTCATTGAGACCCAGTACTTC.